Detailed here is one T cell receptor beta chain. The antigen remains unidentified. The entry originates in a study of cytomegalovirus exposure and HLA in healthy donors. Across the whole study: For the 300 to 450 genotyped donors, 75% to 90% fell within the Caucasian-associated ancestry cluster.

This CDR3 has 13 amino acids. In germline, CDR1 is MNHEY, CDR2 SMNVEV (reference sequence). Points from the study as a whole: About 90% or about 30% of the time was how often most TCR beta V segments were productive, according to an earlier analysis. Within a later analysis, the majority of CMV-associated TCR beta chains appeared HLA-restricted.

PCR amplification relied on 60 Vbeta primers (plus 13 Jbeta primers). Assay used: immunoSEQ multiplex PCR; TCRdb lists only in-frame clones, some missing. Among about 170,000 clones listed, roughly four fifths were seen once. What was sequenced was PBMCs. V is TRBV27 and J is TRBJ2-5; 7 bases line up with TRBD1. The J call may be faulty, since TRBJ2-7 better matches the DNA end. The origin of this receptor is a woman in her forties or fifties in good health and CMV-seropositive. The CDR3 region is CASSFSDRDEQYF. DNA of the CDR3: TGTGCCAGCAGTTTCTCCGACAGGGACGAGCAGTACTTC.